This T cell receptor beta chain stems from a study of T cell clonotyping in hematopoietic cell transplantation. Data came from immunoSEQ multiplex PCR; TCRdb stores just in-frame clones and leaves some out. Found here are some 5,100 clones, 85% to 95% of them singletons; the top ten hold less than 7%. As regards this clone: Its antigen is as yet unknown.

Study-level findings and limits: Graft donor and pretransplant recipient Inverse Simpson Index values predicted broader posttransplant TCR diversity.

J was trimmed by 8 bases and V by 10 bases; bases with no gene match: 10. This CDR3 has 12 residues. CDR1 is ENHRY, CDR2 SYGVKD, per germline. The receptor was isolated from a male patient in his sixties who had an allogeneic stem cell transplant from a related donor, so the T cells may come from the graft donor. Some clones in this sample may be carry-over from other donors' samples. The sequenced sample was PBMCs, obtained 180 days after allogeneic stem cell transplant. V and J are TRBV10-3 and TRBJ1-2, with 7 bases matching TRBD1. The CDR3 loop is CATEGAFGGYTF. As DNA, the CDR3 is TGTGCCACCGAGGGGGCGTTTGGGGGCTACACCTTC.